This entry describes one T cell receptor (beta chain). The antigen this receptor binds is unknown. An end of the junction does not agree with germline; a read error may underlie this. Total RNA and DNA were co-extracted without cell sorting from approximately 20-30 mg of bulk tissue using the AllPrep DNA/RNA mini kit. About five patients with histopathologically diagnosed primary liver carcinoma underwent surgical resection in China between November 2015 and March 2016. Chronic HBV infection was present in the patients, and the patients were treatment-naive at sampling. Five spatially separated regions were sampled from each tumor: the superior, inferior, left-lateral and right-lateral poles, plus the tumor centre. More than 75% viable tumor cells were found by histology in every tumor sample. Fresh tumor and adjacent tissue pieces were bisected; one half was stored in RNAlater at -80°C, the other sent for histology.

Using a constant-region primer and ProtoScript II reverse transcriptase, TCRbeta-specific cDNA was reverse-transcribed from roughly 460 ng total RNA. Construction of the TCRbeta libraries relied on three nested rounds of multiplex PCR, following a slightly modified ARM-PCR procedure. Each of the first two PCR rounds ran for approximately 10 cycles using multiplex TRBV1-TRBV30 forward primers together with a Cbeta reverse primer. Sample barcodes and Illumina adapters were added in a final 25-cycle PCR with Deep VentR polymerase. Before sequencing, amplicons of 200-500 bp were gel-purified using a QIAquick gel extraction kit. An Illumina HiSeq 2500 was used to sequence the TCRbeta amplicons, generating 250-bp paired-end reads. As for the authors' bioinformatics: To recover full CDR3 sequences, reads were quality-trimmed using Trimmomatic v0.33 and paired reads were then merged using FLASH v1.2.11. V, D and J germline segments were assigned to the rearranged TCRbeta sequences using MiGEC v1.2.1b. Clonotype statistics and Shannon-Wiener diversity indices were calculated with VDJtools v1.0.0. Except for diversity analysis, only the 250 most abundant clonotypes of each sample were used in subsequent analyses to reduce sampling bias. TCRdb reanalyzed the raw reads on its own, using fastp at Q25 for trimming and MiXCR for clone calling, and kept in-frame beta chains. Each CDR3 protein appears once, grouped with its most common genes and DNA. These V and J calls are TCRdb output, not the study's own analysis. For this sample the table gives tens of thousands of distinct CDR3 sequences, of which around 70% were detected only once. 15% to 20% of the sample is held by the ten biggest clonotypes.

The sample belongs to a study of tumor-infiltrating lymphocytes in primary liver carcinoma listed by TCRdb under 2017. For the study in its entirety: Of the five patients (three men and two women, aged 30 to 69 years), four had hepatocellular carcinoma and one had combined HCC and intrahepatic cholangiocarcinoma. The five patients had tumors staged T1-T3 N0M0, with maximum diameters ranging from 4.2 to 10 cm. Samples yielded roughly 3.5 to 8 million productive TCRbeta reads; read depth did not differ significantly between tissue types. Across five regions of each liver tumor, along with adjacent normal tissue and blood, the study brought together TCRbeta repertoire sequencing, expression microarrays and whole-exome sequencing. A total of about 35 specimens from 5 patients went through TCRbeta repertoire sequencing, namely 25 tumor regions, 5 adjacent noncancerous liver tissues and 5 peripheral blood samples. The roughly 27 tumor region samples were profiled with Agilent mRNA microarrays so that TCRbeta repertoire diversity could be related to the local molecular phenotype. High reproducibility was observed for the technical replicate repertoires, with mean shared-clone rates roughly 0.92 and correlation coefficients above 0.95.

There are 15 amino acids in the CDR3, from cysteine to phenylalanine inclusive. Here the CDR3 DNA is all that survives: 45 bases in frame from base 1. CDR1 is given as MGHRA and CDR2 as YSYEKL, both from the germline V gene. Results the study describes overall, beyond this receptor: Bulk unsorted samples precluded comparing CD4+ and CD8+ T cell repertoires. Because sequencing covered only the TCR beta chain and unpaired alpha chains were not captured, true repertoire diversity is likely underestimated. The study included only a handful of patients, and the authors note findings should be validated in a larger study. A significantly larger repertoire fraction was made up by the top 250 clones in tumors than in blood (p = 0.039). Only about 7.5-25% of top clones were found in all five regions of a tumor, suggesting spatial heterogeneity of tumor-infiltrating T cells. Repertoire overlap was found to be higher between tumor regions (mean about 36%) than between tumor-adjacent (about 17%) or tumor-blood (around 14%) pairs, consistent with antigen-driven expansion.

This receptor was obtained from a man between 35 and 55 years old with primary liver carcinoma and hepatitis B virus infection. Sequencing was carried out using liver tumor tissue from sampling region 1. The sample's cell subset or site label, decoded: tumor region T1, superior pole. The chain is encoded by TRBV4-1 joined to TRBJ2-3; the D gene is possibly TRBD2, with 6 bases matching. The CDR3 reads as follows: CASSQELSGTDTQYF. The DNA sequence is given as TGCGCCAGTAGCCAAGAGCTTAGCGGCACGGATACGCAGTATTTT.